The rows below give T cell receptor beta chains drawn from one sample of a study of cytomegalovirus exposure and HLA in healthy donors. Libraries were prepared by immunoSEQ multiplex PCR; TCRdb keeps only in-frame clonotypes and omits some of them. The repertoire holds tens of thousands of clones, with 90% to 95% as singletons. Sequenced sample: PBMCs. The receptors come from a man aged 18 to 30 in good health and CMV-seropositive. CDR3s include the opening cysteine and the closing phenylalanine or tryptophan. D genes are given only for firm matches. Clone size is shown for a subset of rows, as once, few, many or a class of expanded clone.

length	V	size	D	J	CDR3	DNA
17	TRBV4-1	once	TRBD2	TRBJ2-3	CASRESELAGGADTQYF	TGCGCCAGCAGGGAATCGGAACTAGCGGGAGGTGCAGATACGCAGTATTTT
14	TRBV28	-	TRBD1	TRBJ1-2	CASSLTGGDYGYTF	TGTGCCAGCAGTTTAACAGGGGGGGACTATGGCTACACCTTC
13	TRBV28	-	-	TRBJ2-5	CATAPGGLETQYF	TGTGCCACCGCGCCTGGGGGCTTGGAGACCCAGTACTTC
14	TRBV25-1	-	-	TRBJ1-1	CASSVRGRDTEAFF	TGTGCCAGCAGTGTAAGGGGTCGGGACACTGAAGCTTTCTTT
15	TRBV28	-	TRBD1	TRBJ2-7	CASRSHRQGSYEQYF	TGTGCCAGCAGATCCCATCGACAGGGGTCCTACGAGCAGTACTTC
14	TRBV10-1	once	TRBD1	TRBJ2-7	CASSDHRGTYEQYF	TGCGCCAGCAGTGACCACAGGGGGACCTACGAGCAGTACTTC
14	TRBV6-5	-	TRBD1	TRBJ1-1	CASRRQGSGTEAFF	TGTGCCAGCAGGCGACAGGGGAGTGGTACTGAAGCTTTCTTT
14	TRBV18	-	TRBD1	TRBJ2-3	CASSPGQGTDTQYF	TGTGCCAGCTCACCGGGACAGGGGACAGATACGCAGTATTTT
8	TRBV6-5	-	-	TRBJ2-7	CGRDEQYF	TGCGGGCGGGACGAGCAGTACTTC
14	TRBV4-1	-	-	TRBJ1-1	CASSRQREGTEAFF	TGCGCCAGCAGCAGACAACGGGAGGGCACTGAAGCTTTCTTT
15	TRBV2	-	-	TRBJ1-5	CASSDEGGSNQPQHF	TGTGCCAGCAGTGACGAGGGTGGCAGCAATCAGCCCCAGCATTTT
18	TRBV15	-	TRBD2	TRBJ2-6	CATSRVLAAPSGANVLTF	TGTGCCACCAGCAGAGTGCTAGCGGCACCTTCTGGGGCCAACGTCCTGACTTTC
12	TRBV2	-	-	TRBJ2-3	CASTPSADTQYF	TGTGCCAGCACCCCCTCTGCAGATACGCAGTATTTT
15	TRBV19	-	TRBD1	TRBJ1-4	CASRDRIGANEKLFF	TGTGCCAGCAGGGACAGAATCGGGGCTAATGAAAAACTGTTTTTT
11	TRBV6-4	once	-	TRBJ2-7	CASSGGDEQYF	TGTGCCAGCAGTGGAGGAGACGAGCAGTACTTC
15	TRBV19	-	TRBD2	TRBJ2-5	CASSTLAGAGETQYF	TGTGCCAGTAGTACATTAGCGGGAGCCGGGGAGACCCAGTACTTC
15	TRBV18	-	TRBD2	TRBJ2-7	CASSLISGTSYEQYF	TGTGCCAGCTCACTAATTAGCGGGACCTCCTACGAGCAGTACTTC
16	TRBV5-1	-	TRBD2	TRBJ2-2	CASSTGAGLNTGELFF	TGCGCCAGCAGCACCGGAGCGGGGCTGAACACCGGGGAGCTGTTTTTT
20	TRBV9	-	TRBD2	TRBJ2-1	CASDMTSGLAGAPSYNEQFF	TGTGCCAGCGATATGACCTCGGGACTAGCGGGAGCCCCCTCCTACAATGAGCAGTTCTTC
15	TRBV7-9	-	TRBD1	TRBJ2-1	CASTDGTAPENEQFF	TGTGCCAGCACCGACGGGACAGCCCCCGAAAATGAGCAGTTCTTC
16	TRBV6-5	-	TRBD1	TRBJ2-7	CASSYPGQGSSYEQYF	TGTGCCAGCAGTTATCCGGGACAGGGAAGCTCCTACGAGCAGTACTTC
15	TRBV9	-	-	TRBJ2-3	CASSLGASNTDTQYF	TGTGCCAGCAGCCTAGGAGCATCTAACACAGATACGCAGTATTTT
15	TRBV4-2	-	-	TRBJ2-5	CASSQDRGSQETQYF	TGTGCCAGCAGCCAAGATCGCGGAAGCCAAGAGACCCAGTACTTC
15	TRBV27	-	-	TRBJ2-3	CASGDEPSSTDTQYF	TGTGCCAGTGGAGACGAACCCTCTAGCACAGATACGCAGTATTTT
18	TRBV5-1	-	TRBD2	TRBJ2-7	CASSSQGTLAGGSYEQYF	TGCGCCAGCAGCTCCCAGGGGACACTAGCGGGAGGGAGCTACGAGCAGTACTTC
14	TRBV28	-	-	TRBJ2-5	CASSFRRDQETQYF	TGTGCCAGCAGTTTTAGGAGGGATCAAGAGACCCAGTACTTC
13	TRBV29-1	-	TRBD1	TRBJ1-2	CSVPTGERNGYTF	TGCAGCGTTCCCACAGGGGAACGGAATGGCTACACCTTC
13	TRBV9	-	-	TRBJ2-7	CASSTTSFDEQYF	TGTGCCAGCAGCACGACTAGTTTCGACGAGCAGTACTTC
14	TRBV18	-	TRBD1	TRBJ2-7	CASSPATGSDEQYF	TGTGCCAGCTCACCGGCGACAGGGTCGGACGAGCAGTACTTC
14	TRBV5-1	-	-	TRBJ2-5	CASSLELRGETQYF	TGCGCCAGCAGCTTGGAACTGCGCGGCGAGACCCAGTACTTC
14	TRBV10-3	-	TRBD1	TRBJ1-1	CAISDRDRNTEAFF	TGTGCCATCAGCGACCGGGACAGGAACACTGAAGCTTTCTTT
14	TRBV29-1	once	-	TRBJ2-7	CSVGNRVSSYEQYF	TGCAGCGTTGGGAACAGAGTAAGCTCCTACGAGCAGTACTTC
13	TRBV28	few	-	TRBJ1-2	CASRWGGNYGYTF	TGTGCCAGCAGATGGGGGGGGAACTATGGCTACACCTTC
14	TRBV7-8	-	TRBD2	TRBJ2-3	CASSFSGSTDTQYF	TGTGCCAGCAGCTTTAGCGGGAGCACAGATACGCAGTATTTT
20	TRBV19	once	-	TRBJ2-7	CASSPTRDKTVTASSYEQYF	TGTGCCAGTAGCCCCACCAGGGATAAGACGGTGACAGCTTCCTCCTACGAGCAGTACTTC
14	TRBV28	-	-	TRBJ2-7	CASSFWLTNYEQYF	TGTGCCAGCAGTTTTTGGCTGACAAATTACGAGCAGTACTTC
16	TRBV19	-	TRBD2	TRBJ2-1	CASSPIGTSGRGEQFF	TGTGCCAGTAGCCCGATCGGGACTAGCGGGAGAGGTGAGCAGTTCTTC
16	TRBV27	-	TRBD2	TRBJ2-7	CASSYYLGLAGGEQYF	TGTGCCAGCAGTTACTACCTTGGGCTAGCGGGAGGTGAGCAGTACTTC
13	TRBV25-1	once	-	TRBJ1-1	CASSEYWTSEAFF	TGTGCCAGCAGTGAATATTGGACATCTGAAGCTTTCTTT
14	TRBV11-2	-	-	TRBJ1-2	CASSFNQGNYGYTF	TGTGCCAGCAGCTTTAATCAGGGGAACTATGGCTACACCTTC
13	TRBV27	-	-	TRBJ2-5	CASSGTRRETQYF	TGTGCCAGCAGTGGTACGCGGAGAGAGACCCAGTACTTC
13	TRBV5-1	once	-	TRBJ2-7	CASSFGATYEQYF	TGCGCCAGCAGCTTTGGAGCAACCTACGAGCAGTACTTC